One sample yielded the 9 T cell receptor beta chains listed below, sequenced in a study of T cell responses to AZD1222 COVID-19 vaccine. Method: immunoSEQ multiplex PCR; TCRdb's copy keeps in-frame clones and lacks some. The sample carries around 150,000 clones, roughly 82% recorded once. This material consisted of peripheral blood, taken on day 0 of AZD1222 vaccination. Every receptor here comes from an adult in good health.

The chain has TRBV5-1 and TRBJ2-3; a weak D match, TRBD2 (7 bases). This CDR3 contains 17 residues. The V gene's germline CDR1 is SGHRS and CDR2 YFSETQ. Trimming pared 3 bases from V and 0 bases from J, leaving 17 bases between. The chain's CDR3 is CASSSTRGGLSTDTQYF. The CDR3 region has the DNA TGCGCCAGCAGCTCCACGAGGGGGGGGCTAAGCACAGATACGCAGTATTTT.

The chain has TRBV13 and TRBJ2-7; no clear D gene. Trimming cost V 5 bases and J 7 bases, with 9 bases left between them. Germline assignment: CDR1 PRHDT and CDR2 FYEKMQ (reference sequence). CDR3 length: 11 residues. Written as DNA, the CDR3 is TGTGCCAGCAGCCAGCGTTGGGAGCAGTACTTC. Protein: CASSQRWEQYF.

The chain employs TRBV6-5 and TRBJ2-1, with 10 positions matching TRBD1. Germline CDR1 is MNHEY and CDR2 is SVGAGI. There are 14 residues in the CDR3. Trimming cost V 5 bases and J 9 bases; bases outside gene matches: 7. The DNA for the CDR3 is TGTGCCAGCAGTCCGGGACAGGGGAAGGGTGAGCAGTTCTTC. Residues: CASSPGQGKGEQFF.

The chain couples TRBV19 to TRBJ1-6; weak D call: TRBD1 (5 bases). Germline V CDR1 and CDR2: LNHDA, SQIVND (reference sequence). CDR3 size: 17 residues. Trimming left V 4 bases short and J 5 bases short, with 18 bases between. The CDR3 sequence: CASSRGLLDDDNSPLHF. The CDR3 coding sequence is TGTGCCAGTAGTAGGGGACTTCTGGACGACGATAATTCACCCCTCCACTTT.

By share, this clone counts as medium-sized. V and J are TRBV11-2 and TRBJ2-5, with D perhaps matching TRBD2 (5 bases). The germline V and J ends were trimmed by 5 bases and 5 bases, with 12 bases remaining between them. Per the germline V gene, CDR1 is SGHAT and CDR2 is FQNNGV. The CDR3 totals 13 residues. In DNA form, the CDR3 reads TGTGCCAGCAGCCTCTGGAGGAGGGAGACCCAGTACTTC. Translated: CASSLWRRETQYF.

This clone was seen once. V gene TRBV5-5 combines with J gene TRBJ1-1; TRBD1 might be the D (5 bases). CDR3 size: 13 residues. The ends were cut back, 1 base at V and 5 bases at J, with 9 bases in the middle. Per germline, CDR1 SGHKS and CDR2 YYEKEE (reference sequence). The CDR3 bases are TGTGCCAGCAGCTTGCCAGGGTTGACTGAAGCTTTCTTT. This sequence encodes CASSLPGLTEAFF.

This clone appeared once. V gene TRBV4-1 combines with J gene TRBJ1-4; D is ambiguous. The V end was cut by 0 bases, the J end by 13 bases, with 9 bases between. The CDR3 sequence is 12 residues long. Germline loops: CDR1 MGHRA, CDR2 YSYEKL. The CDR3 spells CASSQDAGGLFF. CDR3 DNA: TGCGCCAGCAGCCAAGACGCAGGCGGACTGTTTTTT.

V usage is TRBV5-1 and J usage is TRBJ2-2; D is perhaps TRBD1 or TRBD2 (5 bases each). Looked up from germline, CDR1 is SGHRS and CDR2 is YFSETQ. V was shortened by 2 bases and J by 5 bases, with 13 bases between the two germline ends. The CDR3 covers 15 residues. The CDR3 sequence: CASSFGTPGTGELFF. CDR3 DNA: TGCGCCAGCAGCTTCGGGACCCCGGGAACCGGGGAGCTGTTTTTT.

V is TRBV5-1 and J is TRBJ1-3; TRBD1 is a possible D gene (6 bases). Trimming cost V 0 bases and J 9 bases, with 16 bases left between them. The CDR3 spans 15 residues. Germline V CDR1 and CDR2: SGHRS, YFSETQ. The CDR3, as DNA: TGCGCCAGCAGCTTGGGCCCCGGAGAGGGGGGCACCATATATTTT. It translates to CASSLGPGEGGTIYF.